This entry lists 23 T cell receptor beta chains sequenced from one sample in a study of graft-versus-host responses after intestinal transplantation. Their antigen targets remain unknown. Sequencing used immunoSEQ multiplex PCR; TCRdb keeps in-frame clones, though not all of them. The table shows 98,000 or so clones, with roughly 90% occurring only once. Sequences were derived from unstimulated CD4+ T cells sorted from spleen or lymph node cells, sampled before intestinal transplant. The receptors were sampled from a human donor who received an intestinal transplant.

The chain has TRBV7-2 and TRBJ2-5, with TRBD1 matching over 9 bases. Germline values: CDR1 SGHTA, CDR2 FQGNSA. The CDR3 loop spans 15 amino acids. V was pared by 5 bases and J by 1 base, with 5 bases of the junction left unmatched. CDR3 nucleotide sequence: TGTGCCAGCAGCGGACAGGGGATTGTCCAAGAGACCCAGTACTTC. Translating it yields CASSGQGIVQETQYF.

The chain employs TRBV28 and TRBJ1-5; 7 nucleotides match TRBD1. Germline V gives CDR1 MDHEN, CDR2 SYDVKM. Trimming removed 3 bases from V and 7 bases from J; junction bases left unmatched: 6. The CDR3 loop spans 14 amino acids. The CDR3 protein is CASSLAGGRQPQHF. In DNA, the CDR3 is TGTGCCAGCAGTTTGGCAGGGGGTCGACAGCCCCAGCATTTT.

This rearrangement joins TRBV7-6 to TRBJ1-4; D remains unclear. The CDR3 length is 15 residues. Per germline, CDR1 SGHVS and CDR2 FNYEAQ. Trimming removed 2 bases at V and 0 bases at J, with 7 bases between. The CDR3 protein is CASSLPGTTNEKLFF. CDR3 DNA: TGTGCCAGCAGCTTACCGGGTACAACTAATGAAAAACTGTTTTTT. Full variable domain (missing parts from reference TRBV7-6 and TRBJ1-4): GAGVSQSPRYKVTKRGQDVALRCDPISGHVSLYWYRQALGQGPEFLTYFNYEAQQDKSGLPNDRFSAERPEGSISTLTIQRTEQRDSAMYRCASSLPGTTNEKLFFGSGTQLSVL.

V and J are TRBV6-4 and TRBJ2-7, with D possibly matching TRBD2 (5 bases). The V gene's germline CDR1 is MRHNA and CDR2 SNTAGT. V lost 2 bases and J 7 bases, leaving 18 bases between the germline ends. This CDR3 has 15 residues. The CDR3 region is CASSDRTNRRREQYF. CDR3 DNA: TGTGCCAGCAGTGACAGAACTAATCGCCGGAGGGAGCAGTACTTC.

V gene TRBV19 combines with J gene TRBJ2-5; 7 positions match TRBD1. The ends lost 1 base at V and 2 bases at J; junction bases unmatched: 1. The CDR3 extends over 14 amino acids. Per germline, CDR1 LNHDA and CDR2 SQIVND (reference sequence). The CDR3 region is CASSIGQGQETQYF. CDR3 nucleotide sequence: TGTGCCAGTAGTATAGGACAGGGACAAGAGACCCAGTACTTC.

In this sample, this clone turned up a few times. The CDR3 sequence is CASRSGGIRTNEKLFF. The CDR3 DNA reads as TGTGCCAGCAGGAGCGGGGGGATAAGGACTAATGAAAAACTGTTTTTT. This chain joins TRBV2 and TRBJ1-4; D might be TRBD1 (5 bases). CDR3 length: 16 amino acids. CDR1 is SNHLY and CDR2 is FYNNEI in the germline V gene. V lost 6 bases, J lost 2 bases, and 16 bases lay in between.

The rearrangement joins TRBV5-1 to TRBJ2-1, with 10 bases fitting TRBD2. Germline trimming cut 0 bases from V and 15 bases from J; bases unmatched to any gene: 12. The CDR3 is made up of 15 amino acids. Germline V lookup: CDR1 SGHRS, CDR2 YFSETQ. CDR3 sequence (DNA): TGCGCCAGCAGCTTGGAGGTCCGTAGCGGGGGGATTCGGTTCTTC. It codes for CASSLEVRSGGIRFF. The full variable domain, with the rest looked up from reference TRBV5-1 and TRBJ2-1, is KAGVTQTPRYLIKTRGQQVTLSCSPISGHRSVSWYQQTPGQGLQFLFEYFSETQRNKGNFPGRFSGRQFSNSRSEMNVSTLELGDSALYLCASSLEVRSGGIRFFGPGTRLTVL.

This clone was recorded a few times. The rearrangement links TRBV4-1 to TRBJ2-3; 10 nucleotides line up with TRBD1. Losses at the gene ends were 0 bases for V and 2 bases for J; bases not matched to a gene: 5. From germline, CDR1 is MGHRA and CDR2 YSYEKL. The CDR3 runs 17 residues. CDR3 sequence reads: CASSQDQDRGLTDTQYF. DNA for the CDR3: TGCGCCAGCAGCCAAGATCAAGACAGGGGGCTCACAGATACGCAGTATTTT.

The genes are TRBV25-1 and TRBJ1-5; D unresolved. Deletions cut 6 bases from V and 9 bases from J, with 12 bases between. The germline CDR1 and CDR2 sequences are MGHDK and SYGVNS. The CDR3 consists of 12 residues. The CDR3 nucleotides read TGTGCCAGCAGCCTGGACGTAGGGCCCCAGCATTTT. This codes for CASSLDVGPQHF.

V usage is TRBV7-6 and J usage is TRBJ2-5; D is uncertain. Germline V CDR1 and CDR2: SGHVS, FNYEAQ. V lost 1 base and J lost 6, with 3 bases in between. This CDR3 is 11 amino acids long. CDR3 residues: CASSLDKTQYF. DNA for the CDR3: TGTGCCAGCAGCTTAGATAAGACCCAGTACTTC. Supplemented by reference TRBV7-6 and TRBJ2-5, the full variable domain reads GAGVSQSPRYKVTKRGQDVALRCDPISGHVSLYWYRQALGQGPEFLTYFNYEAQQDKSGLPNDRFSAERPEGSISTLTIQRTEQRDSAMYRCASSLDKTQYFGPGTRLLVL.

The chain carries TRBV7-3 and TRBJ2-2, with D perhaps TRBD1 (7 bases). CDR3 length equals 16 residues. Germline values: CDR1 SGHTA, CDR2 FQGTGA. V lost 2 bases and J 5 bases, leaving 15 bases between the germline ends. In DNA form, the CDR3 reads TGTGCCAGCAGCTTAGTACCCAGGGGGGTAACCGGGGAGCTGTTTTTT. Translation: CASSLVPRGVTGELFF.

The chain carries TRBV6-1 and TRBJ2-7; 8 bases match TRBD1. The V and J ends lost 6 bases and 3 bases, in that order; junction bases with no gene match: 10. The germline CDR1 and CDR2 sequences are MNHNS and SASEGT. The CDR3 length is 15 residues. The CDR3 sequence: CASRIQGAPDYEQYF. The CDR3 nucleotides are TGTGCCAGCAGAATCCAGGGGGCGCCGGACTACGAGCAGTACTTC.

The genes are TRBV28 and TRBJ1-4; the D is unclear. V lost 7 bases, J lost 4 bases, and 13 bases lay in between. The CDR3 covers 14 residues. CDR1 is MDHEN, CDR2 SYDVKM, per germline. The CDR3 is CASIAGLNNEKLFF. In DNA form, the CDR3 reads TGTGCCAGCATCGCAGGCCTAAATAATGAAAAACTGTTTTTT.

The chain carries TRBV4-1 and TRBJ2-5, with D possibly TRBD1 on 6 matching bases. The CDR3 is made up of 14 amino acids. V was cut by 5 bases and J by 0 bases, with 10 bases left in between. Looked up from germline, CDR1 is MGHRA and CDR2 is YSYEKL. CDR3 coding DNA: TGCGCCAGCAGCAGACAGGTCAACCAAGAGACCCAGTACTTC. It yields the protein CASSRQVNQETQYF.

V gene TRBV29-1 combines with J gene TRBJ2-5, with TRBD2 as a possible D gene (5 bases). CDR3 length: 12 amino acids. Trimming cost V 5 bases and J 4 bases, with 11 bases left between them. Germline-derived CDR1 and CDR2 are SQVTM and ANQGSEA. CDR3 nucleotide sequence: TGCAGCGTTTCGAGGGCCGGAGAGACCCAGTACTTC. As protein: CSVSRAGETQYF.

The CDR3 DNA reads as TGTGCCAGCAGTGAAGCGCGCGGGAGGGCCTTCTACGAGCAGTACTTC. This sequence encodes CASSEARGRAFYEQYF. The chain has TRBV6-1 and TRBJ2-7; 9 bases match TRBD2. The length of the CDR3 is 16 residues. From germline, CDR1 is MNHNS and CDR2 SASEGT. V shed 0 bases, J shed 3 bases, and the junction held 6 bases outside the gene matches.

CDR3 loop: CASTRTGTGVYEQYF. The CDR3 nucleotides read TGTGCCAGCACCCGAACCGGGACAGGGGTCTACGAGCAGTACTTC. The genes are TRBV28 and TRBJ2-7; TRBD1 agrees at 10 bases. The germline gives CDR1 MDHEN, CDR2 SYDVKM. J lost 3 bases, V lost 7 bases, and 9 bases had no gene match. This CDR3 has 15 residues.

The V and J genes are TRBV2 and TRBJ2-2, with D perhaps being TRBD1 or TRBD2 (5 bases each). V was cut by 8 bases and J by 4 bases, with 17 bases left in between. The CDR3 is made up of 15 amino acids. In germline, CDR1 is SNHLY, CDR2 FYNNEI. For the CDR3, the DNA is TGTGCCAGCCGCGGGTTGGGGGTCCTCACCGGGGAGCTGTTTTTT. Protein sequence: CASRGLGVLTGELFF.

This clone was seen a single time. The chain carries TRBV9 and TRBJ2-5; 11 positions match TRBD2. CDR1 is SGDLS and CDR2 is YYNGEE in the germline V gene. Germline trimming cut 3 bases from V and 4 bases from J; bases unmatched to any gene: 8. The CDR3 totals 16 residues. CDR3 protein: CASSASSGGYGETQYF. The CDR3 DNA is TGTGCCAGCAGCGCGTCTAGCGGGGGGTATGGAGAGACCCAGTACTTC. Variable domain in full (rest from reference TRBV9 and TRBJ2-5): DSGVTQTPKHLITATGQRVTLRCSPRSGDLSVYWYQQSLDQGLQFLIQYYNGEERAKGNILERFSAQQFPDLHSELNLSSLELGDSALYFCASSASSGGYGETQYFGPGTRLLVL.

This CDR3 reads CASSEEGGGPYEQYF. The CDR3, as DNA: TGTGCCAGCAGTGAGGAGGGGGGGGGCCCCTACGAGCAGTACTTC. This chain links TRBV2 with TRBJ2-7; a weak D match, TRBD2 (7 bases). The CDR3 spans 15 residues. From germline, CDR1 is SNHLY and CDR2 FYNNEI. V was cut by 3 bases and J by 2 bases, with 14 bases left in between.

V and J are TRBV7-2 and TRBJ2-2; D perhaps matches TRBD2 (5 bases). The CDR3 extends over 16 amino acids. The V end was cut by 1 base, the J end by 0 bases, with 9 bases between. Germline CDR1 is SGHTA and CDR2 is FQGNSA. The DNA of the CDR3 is TGTGCCAGCAGCTTAGTTTCGGGGACGAACACCGGGGAGCTGTTTTTT. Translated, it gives CASSLVSGTNTGELFF.

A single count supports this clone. The CDR3 region is CASADRDSSYEQYF. Here the CDR3 DNA reads TGTGCCAGTGCGGACCGGGACAGCTCCTACGAGCAGTACTTC. This rearrangement joins TRBV19 to TRBJ2-7; TRBD1 aligns across 7 bases. Unmatched junction bases numbered 7, after V lost 8 bases and J lost 0 bases. This CDR3 has 14 residues. In germline, CDR1 is LNHDA, CDR2 SQIVND (reference sequence).

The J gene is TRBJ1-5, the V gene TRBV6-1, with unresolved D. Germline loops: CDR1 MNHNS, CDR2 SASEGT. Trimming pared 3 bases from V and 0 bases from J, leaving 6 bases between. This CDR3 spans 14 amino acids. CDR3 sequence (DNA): TGTGCCAGCAGTGACAGGAATAGCAATCAGCCCCAGCATTTT. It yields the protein CASSDRNSNQPQHF.